The 26 T cell receptor beta chains reported below all come from one sample, sequenced in a study of T cell responses to AZD1222 COVID-19 vaccine. TCRdb's table, derived via immunoSEQ multiplex PCR, lists solely in-frame clones and lacks some. The sample lists 90,000 or so clones, approximately 88% occurring once. The specimen comprised peripheral blood, sampled on day 0 of AZD1222 vaccination. The receptors originated from an adult in good health.

V and J are TRBV6-5 and TRBJ1-1; D perhaps matches TRBD1 (5 bases). The V gene lost 6 bases and the J gene lost 6 bases, with 17 bases spanning the gap. Germline V lookup: CDR1 MNHEY, CDR2 SVGAGI. This CDR3 spans 14 amino acids. This CDR3 reads CASRGVAGIAEAFF. Here the CDR3 DNA reads TGTGCCAGCAGGGGGGTGGCAGGCATTGCTGAAGCTTTCTTT.

The rearrangement joins TRBV25-1 to TRBJ2-3, with D perhaps matching TRBD1 (6 bases). Deletions cut 4 bases from V and 2 bases from J, with 19 bases between. The CDR3 covers 17 residues. CDR1 and CDR2 from the germline V gene are MGHDK and SYGVNS. The CDR3 protein is CASSAHRDRKTTDTQYF. In DNA, the CDR3 is TGTGCCAGCAGTGCTCACAGGGACCGAAAGACCACAGATACGCAGTATTTT. Complete variable domain (other parts from reference TRBV25-1 and TRBJ2-3): EADIYQTPRYLVIGTGKKITLECSQTMGHDKMYWYQQDPGMELHLIHYSYGVNSTEKGDLSSESTVSRIRTEHFPLTLESARPSHTSQYLCASSAHRDRKTTDTQYFGPGTRLTVL.

The chain is built from TRBV19 and TRBJ1-2; 8 positions agree with TRBD1. V shed 3 bases, J shed 5 bases, and the junction held 14 bases outside the gene matches. From germline, CDR1 is LNHDA and CDR2 SQIVND (reference sequence). The CDR3 length is 17 residues. CDR3: CASSILPRSGGGYGYTF. The CDR3 nucleotides are TGTGCCAGTAGTATCCTCCCCCGTTCAGGGGGCGGATATGGCTACACCTTC.

A word on this clone: Other nucleotide sequences from this sample produce the same CDR3. The chain couples TRBV12-3 or TRBV12-4 to TRBJ1-1; maybe TRBD1 (6 bases). V lost 5 bases to trimming and J lost 4 bases, with 11 bases between them. This CDR3 has 13 amino acids. This CDR3 reads CASSTGLGTEAFF. The CDR3 DNA follows: TGTGCCAGCAGTACAGGGCTGGGCACTGAAGCTTTCTTT.

The CDR3 nucleotides are TGCGCCAGCAGCTCCCTGTACTCTGGAAACACCATATATTTT. It specifies CASSSLYSGNTIYF. The chain is built from TRBV4-1 and TRBJ1-3; D not certain. The CDR3 totals 14 residues. CDR1 and CDR2 from the germline V gene are MGHRA and YSYEKL. V was cut by 5 bases and J by 0 bases, with 8 bases left in between.

J is TRBJ2-1 and V is TRBV5-4; TRBD2 matches 12 bases. The CDR3 contains 14 residues. Germline CDR1 SGHNT, CDR2 YYREEE (reference sequence). After removal of 3 bases from V and 9 bases from J, the junction contained 4 bases not matched to a gene. The chain's CDR3 is CASSSWTSGIEQFF. CDR3 nucleotide sequence: TGTGCCAGCAGCTCATGGACTAGCGGGATTGAGCAGTTCTTC.

The chain couples TRBV19 to TRBJ2-7, with D tentatively TRBD2 (6 bases). CDR3 length: 14 residues. V was pared by 5 bases and J by 3 bases, with 14 bases between. Per the germline V gene, CDR1 is LNHDA and CDR2 is SQIVND (reference sequence). For the CDR3, the DNA is TGTGCCAGTAGTCTGGGACTCGGACTCTACGAGCAGTACTTC. It encodes CASSLGLGLYEQYF.

This clone has a single count. The rearrangement links TRBV30 to TRBJ2-7, with D uncertain. The V end lost 1 base, the J end lost 0 bases, and 10 bases lay between the germline ends. The CDR3 is 14 amino acids. Per the germline V gene, CDR1 is GTSNPN and CDR2 is SVGIG (reference sequence). The CDR3 here is CAWSDLTSSYEQYF. The CDR3 nucleotides read TGTGCCTGGAGTGACCTGACAAGCTCCTACGAGCAGTACTTC.

The chain uses TRBV6-5 and TRBJ1-3; D call uncertain. Trimming stripped 2 bases from V and 0 bases from J, with 11 bases between. Germline CDR1 is MNHEY and CDR2 is SVGAGI. The length of the CDR3 is 16 residues. Here the CDR3 reads CASSYDGSLSGNTIYF. In DNA form, the CDR3 reads TGTGCCAGCAGTTACGATGGCAGTCTCTCTGGAAACACCATATATTTT.

The rearrangement uses TRBV29-1 and TRBJ1-3, with D uncertain. Trimming left V 6 bases short and J 2 bases short, with 8 bases between. CDR1 is SQVTM, CDR2 ANQGSEA, per germline. This CDR3 contains 12 residues. The CDR3 loop is CSVMKAGNTIYF. CDR3 DNA: TGCAGCGTCATGAAGGCTGGAAACACCATATATTTT.

The chain combines TRBV7-3 with TRBJ1-1; unclear D gene. V was pared by 8 bases and J by 2 bases, with 12 bases between. There are 13 residues in the CDR3. Germline CDR1 and CDR2: SGHTA and FQGTGA. The CDR3 nucleotides read TGTGCCAGCGCTCTCCGGGGTAACACTGAAGCTTTCTTT. As protein: CASALRGNTEAFF. The whole variable domain, remainder taken from reference TRBV7-3 and TRBJ1-1, is GAGVSQTPSNKVTEKGKYVELRCDPISGHTALYWYRQSLGQGPEFLIYFQGTGAADDSGLPNDRFFAVRPEGSVSTLKIQRTERGDSAVYLCASALRGNTEAFFGQGTRLTVV.

This chain connects TRBV28 to TRBJ2-3, with 8 bases identical to TRBD2. V lost 7 bases to trimming and J lost 0 bases; unmatched junction nucleotides: 3. The CDR3 consists of 14 residues. Germline V CDR1 and CDR2: MDHEN, SYDVKM. The CDR3: CASTSSGSTDTQYF. DNA for the CDR3: TGTGCCAGCACCTCTAGCGGGAGCACAGATACGCAGTATTTT. The full variable domain, its missing parts supplied by reference TRBV28 and TRBJ2-3, is DVKVTQSSRYLVKRTGEKVFLECVQDMDHENMFWYRQDPGLGLRLIYFSYDVKMKEKGDIPEGYSVSREKKERFSLILESASTNQTSMYLCASTSSGSTDTQYFGPGTRLTVL.

The gene calls are TRBV4-1 and TRBJ2-7; 7 bases match TRBD1. This CDR3 has 15 residues. Per germline, CDR1 MGHRA and CDR2 YSYEKL. J gave up 4 bases and V 3 bases, and 9 bases lay outside the gene matches. This chain's CDR3 is CASSHNGAGGYEQYF. In DNA form, the CDR3 reads TGCGCCAGCAGCCACAATGGGGCAGGGGGATACGAGCAGTACTTC.

The rearrangement joins TRBV7-9 to TRBJ2-2, with D perhaps TRBD1 (6 bases). The CDR3 runs 15 residues. CDR1 is SEHNR, CDR2 FQNEAQ, per germline (reference sequence). V lost 5 bases to trimming and J lost 4 bases, with 14 bases between them. The CDR3: CASSRGQRGTGELFF. CDR3 bases: TGTGCCAGCAGCCGAGGACAGCGCGGCACCGGGGAGCTGTTTTTT.

This chain connects TRBV2 to TRBJ1-6, with unresolved D. The CDR3 loop spans 13 amino acids. Germline-derived CDR1 and CDR2 are SNHLY and FYNNEI. V lost 7 bases, J lost 4 bases, and 8 bases lay in between. CDR3 sequence: CASKGSYNSPLHF. CDR3 coding DNA: TGTGCCAGCAAGGGCAGTTATAATTCACCCCTCCACTTT.

The chain joins TRBV12-3 or TRBV12-4 to TRBJ1-3; a possible D gene is TRBD1 (5 bases). This CDR3 has 13 residues. V was cut by 7 bases and J by 0 bases, with 7 bases left in between. CDR3 region: CASNQGSGNTIYF. DNA of the CDR3: TGTGCCAGCAACCAGGGCTCTGGAAACACCATATATTTT.

The chain uses TRBV6-5 and TRBJ1-1; D unclear. Looked up from germline, CDR1 is MNHEY and CDR2 is SVGAGI. Between the trimmed V and J ends, which lost 6 bases and 8 bases, there was a span of 19 bases. This CDR3 has 14 residues. The CDR3 DNA is TGTGCCAGCAGAATTGACACTGTAGGTTTGGAAGCTTTCTTT. Residues: CASRIDTVGLEAFF.

This clone occurred once. The chain recombines TRBV3-1 (or the pseudogene TRBV3-2) with TRBJ2-5, with D perhaps matching TRBD2 (6 bases). CDR3 length: 14 amino acids. Germline lookup yields CDR1 LGHDT and CDR2 YNNKEL (reference sequence). Trimming removed 3 bases at V and 4 bases at J, with 12 bases between. The CDR3 loop is CASSQDGLPETQYF. DNA of the CDR3: TGTGCCAGCAGCCAGGACGGACTACCAGAGACCCAGTACTTC.

The chain combines TRBV2 with TRBJ2-3, with D tentatively TRBD2 (6 bases). Trimming left V 8 bases short and J 6 bases short, with 21 bases between. Per germline, CDR1 SNHLY and CDR2 FYNNEI. There are 15 residues in the CDR3. The DNA for the CDR3 is TGTGCCAGCGGTCGTCGGGAGCACGGATTGGATACGCAGTATTTT. It yields the protein CASGRREHGLDTQYF.

The chain links TRBV2 to TRBJ1-6; D possibly corresponds to TRBD1 (6 bases). Trimming cost V 6 bases and J 12 bases, with 24 bases left between them. CDR3 size: 16 residues. Germline V gene lookup returns CDR1 SNHLY and CDR2 FYNNEI. DNA for the CDR3: TGTGCCAGCAGCCCCACTCGACGGACAGCCGCTCGACCCCTCCACTTT. Residues: CASSPTRRTAARPLHF.

CDR3 nucleotide sequence: TGCGCCAGCAGCCAAGCCCCGGGACAGGGGAATCAGCCCCAGCATTTT. Its protein product is CASSQAPGQGNQPQHF. This rearrangement joins TRBV4-1 to TRBJ1-5; 10 bases align to TRBD1. From germline, CDR1 is MGHRA and CDR2 YSYEKL. V dropped 1 base and J dropped 4; count of bases not matched to a gene: 4. The CDR3 extends over 16 amino acids.

The chain uses TRBV28 and TRBJ1-2; D unclear. The V gene's germline CDR1 is MDHEN and CDR2 SYDVKM. CDR3 size: 16 residues. V was cut by 4 bases and J by 1 base, with 16 bases left in between. CDR3: CASSSPVEGRNYGYTF. Here the CDR3 DNA reads TGTGCCAGCAGTTCCCCCGTGGAAGGCCGTAACTATGGCTACACCTTC.

This chain joins TRBV6-5 and TRBJ2-5; possible D gene TRBD2, 5 bases. V was pared by 2 bases and J by 5 bases, with 12 bases between. Germline CDR1 MNHEY, CDR2 SVGAGI. The CDR3 is made up of 14 amino acids. The CDR3 region has the DNA TGTGCCAGCAGTTACACCGCGGGCCGGGAGACCCAGTACTTC. Protein product: CASSYTAGRETQYF.

This chain links TRBV27 with TRBJ1-6, with D unresolved. The CDR3 has 18 amino acids. The ends were cut back, 1 base at V and 5 bases at J, with 18 bases in the middle. Germline CDR1 reads MNHEY; CDR2 reads SMNVEV (reference sequence). The CDR3, as DNA: TGTGCCAGCAGTTTATATCCGAGAGGCATTTATGATAATTCACCCCTCCACTTT. Translated, it gives CASSLYPRGIYDNSPLHF.

The V call is TRBV28, the J call TRBJ2-1; TRBD1 matches 7 bases. The CDR3 loop spans 15 amino acids. V was clipped by 8 bases and J by 3 bases; unmatched bases: 10. The V gene's germline CDR1 is MDHEN and CDR2 SYDVKM. In DNA form, the CDR3 reads TGTGCCAGCGGGATGACAGGGAGCTTCTACAATGAGCAGTTCTTC. Translation: CASGMTGSFYNEQFF.

In DNA form, the CDR3 reads TGTGCCAGCAGCTTCCGCGGGGGCACTAATGAAAAACTGTTTTTT. It specifies CASSFRGGTNEKLFF. J is TRBJ1-4 and V is TRBV5-6; D is perhaps TRBD1 (6 bases). CDR1 is SGHDT, CDR2 YYEEEE, per germline. CDR3 length equals 15 residues. The V end lost 2 bases, the J end lost 2 bases, and 10 bases lay between the germline ends.